Included here is one TCR beta chain sequence, with context. What it binds is not known. The length of the CDR3 is 12 residues. Unmatched junction bases numbered 5, after V lost 3 bases and J lost 11 bases. The V gene's germline CDR1 is MDHEN and CDR2 SYDVKM. The data derive from a study of beta chain features in type 1 diabetes. Overall study findings and caveats: Junctions at VDJ sites from type 1 diabetes patients had fewer insertions and more deletions. Within each of all four CD4+ subsets, Type 1 diabetes patients had TCRB CDR3s that were moderately but significantly shorter.

A single heparinised blood sample, averaging approximately 116 mL, was obtained per donor. Based on CD45RO/CCR7/CD25/CD127/CD95/CD27, CD4+ regulatory, stem cell-like memory, naive and central memory cells were sorted. Populations isolated by sorting all had purity greater than 95%. Of the isolated RNA, all was reverse transcribed, and so the sequenced material was expressed TCRB transcripts. Sequencing used immunoSEQ multiplex PCR; TCRdb keeps in-frame clones, though not all of them. Of roughly 240,000 clones listed, 24% were seen once; the top ten hold around 0.012%. The chain combines TRBV28 with TRBJ1-2, with 8 positions matching TRBD1. Sequencing input: naive CD4+ T cells from blood. This sequence was found in a woman aged 30 to 39 with type 1 diabetes. CDR3 coding DNA: TGTGCCAGCAGTTTCCGCGACAGGGGTTACACCTTC. Amino acids: CASSFRDRGYTF.